This T cell receptor (beta chain) was recovered during a study of blood T cell repertoires in COVID-19. Study context: Samples taken during acute and convalescent COVID-19 were collected in the United States, Italy and Spain. In each case, the material was cDNA or gDNA derived from T cells, B-cell-depleted T cells, or PBMCs.

Using immunoSEQ multiplex PCR, the repertoire was profiled, and TCRdb retains in-frame clones only, with some absent. Of about 350,000 clones listed, 88% were seen once; the top ten hold just over 1%. Enrolled through a virtual design, the participants were between 18 and 89 years of age and came from under 25 US areas. Cohorts were based on clinical histories the participants reported. Trimming cost V 5 bases and J 1 base, with 7 bases left between them. The CDR3 contains 13 residues. Germline-derived CDR1 and CDR2 are LNHDA and SQIVND (reference sequence). The sequenced sample consisted of PBMCs or T cells enriched from blood (not recorded which). The sequence was obtained from a woman in her 30s who had been exposed to COVID-19. The rearrangement uses TRBV19 and TRBJ2-3, with D perhaps TRBD1 (5 bases). In nucleotides, the CDR3 is TGTGCCAGTAGTGCGACAGGCACAGATACGCAGTATTTT. Its protein is CASSATGTDTQYF.